A selection of T cell receptor beta chains follows, all from one sample in a study of cytomegalovirus exposure and HLA in healthy donors. The repertoire was sequenced with immunoSEQ multiplex PCR; TCRdb's copy has only in-frame clones and lacks some. The table records tens of thousands of clones, 96% of them present only once. Sequenced: PBMCs. The receptors were sampled from a woman aged 18-29 years in good health and CMV-seropositive. Each CDR3 is given with its conserved first and last residue. A D gene is named only where the DNA matches it firmly.

v_call: TRBV4-2; cdr3_length: 17; j_call: TRBJ2-1; d_call: TRBD2; cdr3_nt: TGTGCCAGCAGCCAAGACACCGGACTAGCGGGAGTCCATGAGCAGTTCTTC; cdr3_aa: CASSQDTGLAGVHEQFF
v_call: TRBV7-2; cdr3_length: 15; j_call: TRBJ2-5; d_call: NA; cdr3_nt: TGTGCCAGCAGCTTAGGCGGAGCGGCGGGAGAGACCCAGTACTTC; cdr3_aa: CASSLGGAAGETQYF
v_call: TRBV19; cdr3_length: 14; j_call: TRBJ2-7; d_call: TRBD2; cdr3_nt: TGTGCCAGTAGCAGACTAGCGGGAGCCTACGAGCAGTACTTC; cdr3_aa: CASSRLAGAYEQYF
v_call: TRBV30; cdr3_length: 13; j_call: TRBJ2-5; d_call: TRBD1; cdr3_nt: TGTGCCTGGAGTGGGACAGGGCTTGAGACCCAGTACTTC; cdr3_aa: CAWSGTGLETQYF
v_call: TRBV11-2; cdr3_length: 14; j_call: TRBJ2-2; d_call: NA; cdr3_nt: TGTGCCAGCAGGGGTATGACCGGGACCGGGGAGCTGTTTTTT; cdr3_aa: CASRGMTGTGELFF
v_call: TRBV27; cdr3_length: 13; j_call: TRBJ2-7; d_call: NA; cdr3_nt: TGTGCCAGCAGTTTTGGCCGAACCTACGAGCAGTACTTC; cdr3_aa: CASSFGRTYEQYF
v_call: TRBV5-1; cdr3_length: 14; j_call: TRBJ2-3; d_call: NA; cdr3_nt: TGCGCCAGCAGCCCCGCGGGACGGAGTTATACGCAGTATTTT; cdr3_aa: CASSPAGRSYTQYF
v_call: TRBV7-8; cdr3_length: 16; j_call: TRBJ2-7; d_call: TRBD1; cdr3_nt: TGTGCCAGCAGCACAAGGACAGGGGGTAAGAGATACGAGCAGTACTTC; cdr3_aa: CASSTRTGGKRYEQYF
v_call: TRBV28; cdr3_length: 15; j_call: TRBJ2-7; d_call: NA; cdr3_nt: TGTGCCAGTACTACGGCCGGGACATTATTATACGAGCAGTACTTC; cdr3_aa: CASTTAGTLLYEQYF
v_call: TRBV15; cdr3_length: 16; j_call: TRBJ2-5; d_call: TRBD1; cdr3_nt: TGTGCCACCAGCAGAGATCCACAGGGGACGGGAGAGACCCAGTACTTC; cdr3_aa: CATSRDPQGTGETQYF
v_call: TRBV19; cdr3_length: 17; j_call: TRBJ1-5; d_call: TRBD1; cdr3_nt: TGTGCCAGTAGTATGGGGAAACAGGGGGCGACATACCAGCCCCAGCATTTT; cdr3_aa: CASSMGKQGATYQPQHF
v_call: TRBV6-5; cdr3_length: 14; j_call: TRBJ2-1; d_call: NA; cdr3_nt: TGTGCCAGCAGTTCGGCCAGGGGCCACGATGAGCAGTTCTTC; cdr3_aa: CASSSARGHDEQFF
v_call: TRBV2; cdr3_length: 11; j_call: TRBJ2-7; d_call: NA; cdr3_nt: TGTGCCAGCGCTGGGCAGGACGAGCAGTACTTC; cdr3_aa: CASAGQDEQYF
v_call: TRBV10-2; cdr3_length: 14; j_call: TRBJ2-1; d_call: TRBD1; cdr3_nt: TGCGCCAGCACCGTTAGACAGGGCAACAATGAGCAGTTCTTC; cdr3_aa: CASTVRQGNNEQFF
v_call: TRBV13; cdr3_length: 13; j_call: TRBJ2-7; d_call: NA; cdr3_nt: TGTGCCAGCAGCACCGGGGTATCCTACGAGCAGTACTTC; cdr3_aa: CASSTGVSYEQYF
v_call: TRBV15; cdr3_length: 15; j_call: TRBJ2-1; d_call: TRBD2; cdr3_nt: TGTGCCACCAGCTCCCGGACTAGCAAGGGCAATGAGCAGTTCTTC; cdr3_aa: CATSSRTSKGNEQFF
v_call: TRBV29-1; cdr3_length: 11; j_call: TRBJ1-2; d_call: NA; cdr3_nt: TGCAGCGTAAAGGGGGGGCCAGCTTACACCTTC; cdr3_aa: CSVKGGPAYTF
v_call: TRBV2; cdr3_length: 13; j_call: TRBJ2-1; d_call: NA; cdr3_nt: TGTGCCAGCATGCAACGACAGGACAATGAGCAGTTCTTC; cdr3_aa: CASMQRQDNEQFF
v_call: TRBV7-9; cdr3_length: 16; j_call: TRBJ2-5; d_call: TRBD2; cdr3_nt: TGTGCCAGCAGCTTAGGGTTAGCGTCGGGAGGGGAGACCCAGTACTTC; cdr3_aa: CASSLGLASGGETQYF
v_call: TRBV7-6; cdr3_length: 15; j_call: TRBJ2-3; d_call: NA; cdr3_nt: TGTGCCAGCAGCTTAGAGGCGGGGTACACAGATACGCAGTATTTT; cdr3_aa: CASSLEAGYTDTQYF
v_call: TRBV27; cdr3_length: 11; j_call: TRBJ2-7; d_call: NA; cdr3_nt: TGTGCCAGCAGTTCCCCCGGGGAGCAGTACTTC; cdr3_aa: CASSSPGEQYF